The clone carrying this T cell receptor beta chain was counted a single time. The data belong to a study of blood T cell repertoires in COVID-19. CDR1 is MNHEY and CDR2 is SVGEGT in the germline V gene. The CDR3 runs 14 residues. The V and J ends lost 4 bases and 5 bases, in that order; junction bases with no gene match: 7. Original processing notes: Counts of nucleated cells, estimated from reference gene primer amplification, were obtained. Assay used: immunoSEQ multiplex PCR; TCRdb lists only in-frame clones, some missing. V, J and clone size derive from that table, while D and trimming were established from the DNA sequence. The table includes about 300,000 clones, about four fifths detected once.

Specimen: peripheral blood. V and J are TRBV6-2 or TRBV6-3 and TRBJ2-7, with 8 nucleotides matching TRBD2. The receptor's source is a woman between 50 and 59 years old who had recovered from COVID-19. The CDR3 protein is CASSFESGSHEQYF. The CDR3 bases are TGTGCCAGCAGTTTTGAGAGCGGGAGTCACGAGCAGTACTTC.